This T cell receptor beta chain was recovered during a study of human T cells and chemical hapten exposure. The overall study: Patients, mostly women, had alopecia areata, alopecia totalis or alopecia universalis.

In its sample, this clonotype was seen many times. Its specificity is unknown. Germline CDR1 reads MDHEN; CDR2 reads SYDVKM. Trimming at V came to 5 bases and at J to 4 bases, leaving 7 bases not matched to a gene. The CDR3 has 15 residues. MiXCR, applied by TCRdb to the RACE reads, yields one record per CDR3 protein. The table records 85,000 to 90,000 distinct CDR3 sequences, 8% to 10% of them present only once. Regarding time point: pre-sensitization, week 0. Treatment noted: therapeutic diphenylcyclopropenone sensitization with weekly scalp DPC. The study drew its donors from alopecia patients who were 18 to 70 years old and suitable for DPC. Points from the study as a whole: TCRs at a frequency above 1 in 1000 stayed unchanged with DPC sensitization.

This specimen consisted of whole blood, obtained in connection with sensitization to the hapten diphenylcyclopropenone (DPC). The chain couples TRBV28 to TRBJ2-7, with TRBD1 identical over 11 bases. The TCR was taken from a woman aged 40 to 55 with alopecia areata. Some clones in this sample may be carry-over from other donors' samples. The CDR3 region has the DNA TGTGCCAGCAGTCCCCCCGGACAGGGGGCGTACGAGCAGTACTTC. It codes for CASSPPGQGAYEQYF.